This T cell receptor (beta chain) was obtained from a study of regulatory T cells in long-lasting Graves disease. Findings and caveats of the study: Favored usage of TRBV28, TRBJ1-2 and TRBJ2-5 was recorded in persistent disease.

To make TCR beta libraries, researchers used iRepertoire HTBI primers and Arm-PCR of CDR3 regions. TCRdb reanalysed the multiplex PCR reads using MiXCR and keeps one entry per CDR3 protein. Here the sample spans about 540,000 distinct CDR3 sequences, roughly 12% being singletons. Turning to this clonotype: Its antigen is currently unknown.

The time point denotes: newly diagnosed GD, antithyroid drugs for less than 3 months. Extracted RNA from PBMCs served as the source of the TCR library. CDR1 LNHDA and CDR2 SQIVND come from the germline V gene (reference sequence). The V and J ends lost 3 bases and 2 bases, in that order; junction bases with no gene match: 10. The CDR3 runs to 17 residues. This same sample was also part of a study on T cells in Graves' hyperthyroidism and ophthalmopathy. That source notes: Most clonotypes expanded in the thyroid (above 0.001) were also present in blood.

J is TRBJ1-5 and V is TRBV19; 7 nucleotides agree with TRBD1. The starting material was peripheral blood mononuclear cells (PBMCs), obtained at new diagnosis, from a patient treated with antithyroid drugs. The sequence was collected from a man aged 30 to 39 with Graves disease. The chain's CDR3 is CASSIGSRGAGNQPQHF. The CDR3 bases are TGTGCCAGTAGTATTGGATCCAGGGGGGCGGGCAATCAGCCCCAGCATTTT.